A selection of T cell receptor beta chains follows, all from one sample in a study of cytomegalovirus exposure and HLA in healthy donors. The data were produced by immunoSEQ multiplex PCR, yet TCRdb's version contains in-frame clones alone and is incomplete. The table includes roughly 100,000 clones, roughly 81% detected once. Input material: PBMCs. The receptors originated from a woman aged 18-29 years in good health and CMV-seropositive. Each CDR3 is given with its conserved first and last residue. Each record gives: V gene, clone size, D gene, J gene, CDR3 DNA, CDR3 protein. A D gene is named only where the DNA matches it firmly. Size is omitted from some rows. Given values are once, few, many or a class for expanded clones.

TRBV29-1	NA	NA	TRBJ1-4	TGCAGCGTTTTACTAATAGGGGAAAATGAAAAACTGTTTTTT	CSVLLIGENEKLFF
TRBV6-5	NA	TRBD2	TRBJ2-1	TGTGCCAGCAGTTACTCGATACTAGCGGACAATGAGCAGTTCTTC	CASSYSILADNEQFF
TRBV27	NA	NA	TRBJ1-6	TGTGCCAGCAGGGTTGACGTCGGAGTGGGTTCACCCCTCCACTTT	CASRVDVGVGSPLHF
TRBV5-1	NA	NA	TRBJ2-3	TGCGCCAGCAGCCCGATGCCTACTAGCACAGATACGCAGTATTTT	CASSPMPTSTDTQYF
TRBV9	NA	NA	TRBJ1-2	TGTGCCAGCAGCGTAGGCGGAGGGCGCTATGGCTACACCTTC	CASSVGGGRYGYTF
TRBV5-1	NA	NA	TRBJ2-7	TGCGCCAGCAGCTGGGGGCCTAACTACGAGCAGTACTTC	CASSWGPNYEQYF
TRBV10-3	NA	TRBD1	TRBJ2-4	TGTGCCATCAGTCCTAGCCGGGACAGGGGGGTCAAAAACATTCAGTACTTC	CAISPSRDRGVKNIQYF
TRBV11-2	NA	NA	TRBJ1-1	TGTGCCAGCAGCGCACAGTTCAGCAGCTCTGAAGCTTTCTTT	CASSAQFSSSEAFF
TRBV5-5	NA	TRBD1	TRBJ1-2	TGTGCCAGCAGCGCAGAGCCGGACAGGGCCTATGGCTACACCTTC	CASSAEPDRAYGYTF
TRBV5-1	few	NA	TRBJ2-7	TGCGCCAGCAGCCAAGGACAGCTCTACGAGCAGTACTTC	CASSQGQLYEQYF
TRBV5-1	NA	NA	TRBJ2-7	TGCGCCAGCAGCTTAATGGCCGGACAGATGGGAGAGCAGTACTTC	CASSLMAGQMGEQYF
TRBV18	once	TRBD1	TRBJ2-7	TGTGCCAGCTCAGAAGACAGGGGATTCGAGCAGTACTTC	CASSEDRGFEQYF
TRBV18	NA	NA	TRBJ2-3	TGTGCCAGCTCACTAGAACAGCCCCTCCTAGGGGCTAGCACAGATACGCAGTATTTT	CASSLEQPLLGASTDTQYF
TRBV5-1	once	TRBD1	TRBJ2-3	TGCGCCAGCAGCCACCCGGACAGGGGTTCAGATACGCAGTATTTT	CASSHPDRGSDTQYF
TRBV6-1	few	TRBD1	TRBJ1-5	TGTGCCAGCAGTGAAATGGTGGACAGGGTTCGGCATTTT	CASSEMVDRVRHF
TRBV30	few	NA	TRBJ2-3	TGTGCCTGGAGCCGGACAGCCTTCACAGATACGCAGTATTTT	CAWSRTAFTDTQYF
TRBV4-1	once	TRBD1	TRBJ2-7	TGCGCCAGCAGCCAAGATTGGGGACAGGGGGCGACCTACGAGCAGTACTTC	CASSQDWGQGATYEQYF
TRBV6-4	NA	NA	TRBJ1-1	TGTGCCAGCAGTGACTGGGGGGGGAAAGCTTTCTTT	CASSDWGGKAFF
TRBV10-3	NA	NA	TRBJ2-7	TGTGCCATCAGTCGATCCATCATTCAGGGAATCCCGGCCTCCTACGAGCAGTACTTC	CAISRSIIQGIPASYEQYF
TRBV6-1	few	NA	TRBJ2-6	TGTGCCAGCAGTACAAATATGGCAGGGGCCAACGTCCTGACTTTC	CASSTNMAGANVLTF
TRBV18	NA	TRBD1	TRBJ2-2	TGTGCCAGCTCATTACCCGGGACAGGGGGACCCGGGGAGCTGTTTTTT	CASSLPGTGGPGELFF
TRBV7-9	NA	TRBD2	TRBJ2-3	TGTGCCAGCAGCTTAGGCCTTATCGCTAGCGGGACCACAGATACGCAGTATTTT	CASSLGLIASGTTDTQYF
TRBV19	NA	NA	TRBJ1-1	TGTGCCAGTAGTCTATACCTCGGGAACACTGAAGCTTTCTTT	CASSLYLGNTEAFF
TRBV2	NA	NA	TRBJ2-1	TGTGCCAGCCCGGTCCGACCAAGCGGCTACAATGAGCAGTTCTTC	CASPVRPSGYNEQFF
TRBV27	NA	TRBD1	TRBJ1-2	TGTGCCAGCAGTTTTGGGACAGGGATCGGCTACACCTTC	CASSFGTGIGYTF